The clone carrying this T cell receptor (beta chain) was observed a handful of times. What it binds is unknown. This entry belongs to a study of regulatory T cells in long-lasting Graves disease. V shed 3 bases and J shed 5 bases, with 10 bases lying between them. CDR1 and CDR2 from the germline V gene are KGHSH and LQKENI. The CDR3 covers 13 residues. Study conclusions and caveats: TRBV28, TRBJ1-2 and TRBJ2-5 were segments that persistent disease favored.

The time point here: persistent/refractory GD, antithyroid drugs over 5 years with positive TRAb. From PBMCs, RNA was extracted and then used to make the TCR library. Peripheral blood, approximately 9 milliliters per patient, was collected in EDTA tubes. iRepertoire HTBI primers and Arm-PCR of CDR3 regions built TCR beta libraries. TCRdb reanalysed the multiplex PCR reads using MiXCR and keeps one entry per CDR3 protein. The sample includes a few hundred thousand distinct CDR3 sequences, roughly a fifth of them seen just once. The sequenced sample was peripheral blood mononuclear cells (PBMCs), obtained when the disease was refractory, from a patient treated with antithyroid drugs. V gene TRBV18 combines with J gene TRBJ2-5; no clear D gene. This sequence originates from a female donor with Graves disease. CDR3 amino acids: CASSPPASETQYF. For the CDR3, the DNA is TGTGCCAGCTCACCGCCCGCCTCGGAGACCCAGTACTTC. Combining the CDR3 with reference TRBV18 and TRBJ2-5 gives the whole variable domain NAGVMQNPRHLVRRRGQEARLRCSPMKGHSHVYWYRQLPEEGLKFMVYLQKENIIDESGMPKERFSAEFPKEGPSILRIQQVVRGDSAAYFCASSPPASETQYFGPGTRLLVL.